This T cell receptor beta chain was documented in a study of regulatory T cells in long-lasting Graves disease. Overall study findings and caveats: TRBV28, TRBJ1-2 and TRBJ2-5 were favored in persistent disease.

In regard to this clonotype: No antigen is known for it.

This CDR3 has 16 amino acids. CDR1 and CDR2 (germline): KGHSH, LQKENI. Trimming removed 0 bases from V and 6 bases from J, with 17 bases in between. To make TCR beta libraries, researchers used iRepertoire HTBI primers and Arm-PCR of CDR3 regions. TCRdb fed the multiplex PCR reads into MiXCR, producing one record per CDR3 protein. Of a few hundred thousand distinct CDR3 sequences in the sample, around 22% are singletons; the top ten hold about a quarter. Time point in this sample: persistent/refractory GD, antithyroid drugs over 5 years with positive TRAb. Making the TCR library involved RNA that had been extracted from PBMCs.

V and J are TRBV18 and TRBJ1-2, with D possibly being TRBD1 (5 bases). The TCR sequence derives from a female donor with Graves disease. The sequencing here drew on peripheral blood mononuclear cells (PBMCs), taken when the disease was refractory, from a patient treated with antithyroid drugs. DNA for the CDR3: TGTGCCAGCTCACCACCTGGGGGTGAGAGAGTGGATGGCTACACCTTC. Amino acid sequence: CASSPPGGERVDGYTF. The full variable domain, its missing parts supplied by reference TRBV18 and TRBJ1-2, is NAGVMQNPRHLVRRRGQEARLRCSPMKGHSHVYWYRQLPEEGLKFMVYLQKENIIDESGMPKERFSAEFPKEGPSILRIQQVVRGDSAAYFCASSPPGGERVDGYTFGSGTRLTVV.